This TCR beta chain was found in a study of T cell responses to AZD1222 COVID-19 vaccine. CDR1 is SGHRS and CDR2 is YFSETQ in the germline V gene. There are 15 residues in the CDR3. The V segment lost 6 bases and the J segment 8 bases; nucleotides outside the gene matches: 13. As concerns this clone: As yet, its antigen is unknown.

TCRdb keeps only in-frame clones here, not all; method: immunoSEQ multiplex PCR. The sample carries about 140,000 clones, 90% to 95% recorded once. Whole-study findings and limits: There were repertoire samples only from the period after the peak T cell response. Clonal diversity may have been underestimated, and the donors were mostly white British, with more females than males. Increases in Spike-specific TCR breadth and depth were seen after two AZD1222 doses. A reported finding is that nearly half of spike-specific TCRs target unmutated variant regions.

The sequences come from peripheral blood, collected 28 days after the second AZD1222 dose. The chain joins TRBV5-1 to TRBJ2-1, with 8 bases aligning to TRBD2. The clonotype comes from an adult who received the AZD1222 COVID-19 vaccine. The CDR3 bases are TGCGCCAGCACCCCCCCCAGCGGGAGTGGCGATGAGCAGTTCTTC. It specifies CASTPPSGSGDEQFF.